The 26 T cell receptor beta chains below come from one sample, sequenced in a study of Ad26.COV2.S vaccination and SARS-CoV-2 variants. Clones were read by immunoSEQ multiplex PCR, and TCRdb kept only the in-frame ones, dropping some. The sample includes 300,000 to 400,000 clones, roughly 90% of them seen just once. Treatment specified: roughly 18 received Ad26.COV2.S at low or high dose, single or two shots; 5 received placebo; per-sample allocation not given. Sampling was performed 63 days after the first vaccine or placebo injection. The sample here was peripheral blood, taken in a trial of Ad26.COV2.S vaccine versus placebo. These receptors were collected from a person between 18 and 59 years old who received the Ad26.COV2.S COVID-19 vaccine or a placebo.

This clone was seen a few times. This CDR3 is CATSRDRSGGPDTQYF. The CDR3 DNA follows: TGTGCCACCAGCAGAGATAGGAGCGGGGGGCCAGATACGCAGTATTTT. V usage is TRBV15 and J usage is TRBJ2-3, with 9 bases aligning to TRBD2. CDR1 and CDR2 (germline): LNHNV, YYDKDF (reference sequence). V shed 0 bases, J shed 4 bases, and the junction held 5 bases outside the gene matches. The CDR3 loop spans 16 amino acids.

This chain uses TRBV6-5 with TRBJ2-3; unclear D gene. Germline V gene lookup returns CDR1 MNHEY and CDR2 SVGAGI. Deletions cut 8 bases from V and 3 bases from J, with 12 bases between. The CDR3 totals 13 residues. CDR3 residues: CASYGRMTDTQYF. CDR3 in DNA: TGTGCCAGCTACGGGCGGATGACAGATACGCAGTATTTT.

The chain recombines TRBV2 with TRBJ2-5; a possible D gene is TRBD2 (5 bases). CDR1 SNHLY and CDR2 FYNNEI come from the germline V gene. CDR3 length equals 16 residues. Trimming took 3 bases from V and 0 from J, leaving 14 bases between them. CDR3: CASSEEANLYQETQYF. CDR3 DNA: TGTGCCAGCAGTGAGGAGGCGAATTTGTACCAAGAGACCCAGTACTTC.

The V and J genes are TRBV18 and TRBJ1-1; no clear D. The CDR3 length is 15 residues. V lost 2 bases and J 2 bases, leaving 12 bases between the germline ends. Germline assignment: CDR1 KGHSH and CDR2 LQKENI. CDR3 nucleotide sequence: TGTGCCAGCTCACCATATCAGGAGGGCAACACTGAAGCTTTCTTT. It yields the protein CASSPYQEGNTEAFF.

The CDR3 nucleotides are TGTGCCAGCAGTGCTCGAGCGGATCCTCAAGAGACCCAGTACTTC. As protein: CASSARADPQETQYF. This sequence joins TRBV5-4 and TRBJ2-5, with a weak D call TRBD2 (5 bases). Germline CDR1 reads SGHNT; CDR2 reads YYREEE (reference sequence). V dropped 5 bases and J dropped 2 bases, with 16 bases sitting between them. The CDR3 loop spans 15 amino acids.

As DNA, the CDR3 is TGTGCCTGGACCCACGACACCATGAACACTGAAGCTTTCTTT. Protein product: CAWTHDTMNTEAFF. The V gene is TRBV30, the J gene TRBJ1-1, with no clear D. Trimming left V 4 bases short and J 0 bases short, with 12 bases between. The length of the CDR3 is 14 residues. Looked up from germline, CDR1 is GTSNPN and CDR2 is SVGIG (reference sequence).

The CDR3 spells CASSVQGSNTGELFF. DNA for the CDR3: TGTGCCAGCAGCGTACAGGGATCGAACACCGGGGAGCTGTTTTTT. V gene TRBV9 combines with J gene TRBJ2-2; possibly TRBD1 for D (5 bases). CDR3 size: 15 residues. Germline CDR1 SGDLS, CDR2 YYNGEE. Trimming took 1 base from V and 0 from J, leaving 7 bases between them.

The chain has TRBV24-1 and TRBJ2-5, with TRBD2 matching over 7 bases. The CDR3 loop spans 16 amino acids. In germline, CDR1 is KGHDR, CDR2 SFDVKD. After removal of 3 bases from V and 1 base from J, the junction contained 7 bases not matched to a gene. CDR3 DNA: TGTGCCACCAGTGATCCGGGAGCGGGAACCCAAGAGACCCAGTACTTC. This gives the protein CATSDPGAGTQETQYF.

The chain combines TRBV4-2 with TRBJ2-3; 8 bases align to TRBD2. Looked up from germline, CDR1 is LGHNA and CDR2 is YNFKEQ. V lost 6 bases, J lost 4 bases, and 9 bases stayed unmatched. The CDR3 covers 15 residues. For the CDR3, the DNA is TGTGCCAGCAGGCTACGGGAGGGAGGTGCAGATACGCAGTATTTT. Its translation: CASRLREGGADTQYF.

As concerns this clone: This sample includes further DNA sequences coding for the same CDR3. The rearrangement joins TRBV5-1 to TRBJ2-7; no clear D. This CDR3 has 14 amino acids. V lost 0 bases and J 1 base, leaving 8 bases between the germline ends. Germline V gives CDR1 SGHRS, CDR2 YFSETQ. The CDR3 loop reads CASSLGRGSYEQYF. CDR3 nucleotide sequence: TGCGCCAGCAGCTTGGGCCGAGGATCCTACGAGCAGTACTTC.

For the CDR3, the DNA is TGTGCCAGCAGTTTAACAGGGGGTGATCATTCACCCCTCCACTTT. Protein product: CASSLTGGDHSPLHF. V is TRBV28 and J is TRBJ1-6; 8 nucleotides align to TRBD1. V lost 2 bases, J lost 8 bases, and 5 bases stayed unmatched. The germline gives CDR1 MDHEN, CDR2 SYDVKM. The CDR3 sequence is 15 residues long.

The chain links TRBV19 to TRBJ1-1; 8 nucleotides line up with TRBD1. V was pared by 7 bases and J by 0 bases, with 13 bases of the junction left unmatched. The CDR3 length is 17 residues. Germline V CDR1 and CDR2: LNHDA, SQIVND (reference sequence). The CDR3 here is CASTRSDRGRMNTEAFF. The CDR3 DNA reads TGTGCCAGTACTAGATCAGACAGGGGCCGCATGAACACTGAAGCTTTCTTT.

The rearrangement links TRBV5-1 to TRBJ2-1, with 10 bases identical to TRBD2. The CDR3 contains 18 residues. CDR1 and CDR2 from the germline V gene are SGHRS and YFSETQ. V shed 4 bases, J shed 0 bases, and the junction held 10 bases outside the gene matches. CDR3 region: CASSPATVAGGSYNEQFF. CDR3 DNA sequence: TGCGCCAGCAGCCCAGCAACTGTAGCGGGAGGCTCCTACAATGAGCAGTTCTTC.

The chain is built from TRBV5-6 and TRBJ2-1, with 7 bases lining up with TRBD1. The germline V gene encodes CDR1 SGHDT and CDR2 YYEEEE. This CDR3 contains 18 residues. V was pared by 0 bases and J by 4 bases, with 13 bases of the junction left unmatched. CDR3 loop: CASSLVRQGSTKYNEQFF. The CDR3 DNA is TGTGCCAGCAGCTTGGTCCGACAGGGCTCTACTAAATACAATGAGCAGTTCTTC.

DNA for the CDR3: TGTGCCAGCAAGGACGGGGAGCTGTTTTTT. This gives the protein CASKDGELFF. This chain connects TRBV28 to TRBJ2-2, with no clear D. This CDR3 is built from 10 residues. V was trimmed by 7 bases and J by 7 bases, leaving 4 bases between them. The germline V gene has CDR1 MDHEN and CDR2 SYDVKM.

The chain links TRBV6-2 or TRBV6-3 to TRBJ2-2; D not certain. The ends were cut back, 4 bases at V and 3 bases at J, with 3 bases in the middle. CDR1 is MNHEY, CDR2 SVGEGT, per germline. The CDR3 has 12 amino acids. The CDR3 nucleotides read TGTGCCAGCAGTTTATACACCGGGGAGCTGTTTTTT. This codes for CASSLYTGELFF.

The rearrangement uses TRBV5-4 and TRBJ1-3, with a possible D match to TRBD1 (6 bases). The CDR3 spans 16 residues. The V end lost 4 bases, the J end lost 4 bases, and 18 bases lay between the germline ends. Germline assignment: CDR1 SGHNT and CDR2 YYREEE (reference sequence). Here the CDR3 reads CASSRPLQGQGNTIYF. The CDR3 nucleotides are TGTGCCAGCAGCCGACCGTTACAGGGACAAGGAAACACCATATATTTT.

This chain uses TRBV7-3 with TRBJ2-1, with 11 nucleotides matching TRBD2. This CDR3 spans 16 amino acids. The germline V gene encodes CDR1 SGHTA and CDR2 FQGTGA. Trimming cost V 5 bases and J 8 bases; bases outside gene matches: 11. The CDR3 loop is CASSPETSGAGYEQFF. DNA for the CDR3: TGTGCCAGCAGCCCCGAGACTAGCGGGGCCGGGTATGAGCAGTTCTTC.

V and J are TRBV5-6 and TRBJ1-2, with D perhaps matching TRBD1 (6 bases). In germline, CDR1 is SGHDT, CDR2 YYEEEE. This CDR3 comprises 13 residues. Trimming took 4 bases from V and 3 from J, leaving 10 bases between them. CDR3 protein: CASSLDSYYGYTF. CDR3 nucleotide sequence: TGTGCCAGCAGCCTGGACAGCTACTATGGCTACACCTTC.

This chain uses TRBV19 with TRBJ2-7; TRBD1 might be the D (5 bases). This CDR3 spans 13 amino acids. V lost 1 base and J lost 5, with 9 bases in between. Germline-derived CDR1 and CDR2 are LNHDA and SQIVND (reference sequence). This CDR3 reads CASSIGAGNEQYF. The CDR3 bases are TGTGCCAGTAGTATAGGAGCAGGGAACGAGCAGTACTTC. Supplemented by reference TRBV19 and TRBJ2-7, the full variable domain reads DGGITQSPKYLFRKEGQNVTLSCEQNLNHDAMYWYRQDPGQGLRLIYYSQIVNDFQKGDIAEGYSVSREKKESFPLTVTSAQKNPTAFYLCASSIGAGNEQYFGPGTRLTVT.

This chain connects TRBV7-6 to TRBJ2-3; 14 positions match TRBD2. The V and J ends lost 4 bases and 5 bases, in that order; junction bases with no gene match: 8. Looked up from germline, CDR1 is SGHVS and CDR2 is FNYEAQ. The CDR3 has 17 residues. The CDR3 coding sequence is TGTGCCAGCAGCTCCCCGACTAGCGGGAGGGGAGGAGATACGCAGTATTTT. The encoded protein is CASSSPTSGRGGDTQYF.

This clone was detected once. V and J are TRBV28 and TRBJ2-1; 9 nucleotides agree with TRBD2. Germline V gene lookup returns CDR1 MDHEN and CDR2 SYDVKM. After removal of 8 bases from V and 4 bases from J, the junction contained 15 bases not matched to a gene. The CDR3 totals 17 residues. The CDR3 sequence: CASVINPGTSLYNEQFF. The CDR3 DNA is TGTGCCAGCGTTATTAATCCCGGGACTAGCTTATACAATGAGCAGTTCTTC.

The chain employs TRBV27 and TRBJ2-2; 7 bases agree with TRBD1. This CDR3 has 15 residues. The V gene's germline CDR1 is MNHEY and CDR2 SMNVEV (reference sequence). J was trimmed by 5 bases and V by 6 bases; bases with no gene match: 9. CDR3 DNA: TGTGCCAGCAGGGACGACAGGGTGAGGACCGGGGAGCTGTTTTTT. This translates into CASRDDRVRTGELFF.

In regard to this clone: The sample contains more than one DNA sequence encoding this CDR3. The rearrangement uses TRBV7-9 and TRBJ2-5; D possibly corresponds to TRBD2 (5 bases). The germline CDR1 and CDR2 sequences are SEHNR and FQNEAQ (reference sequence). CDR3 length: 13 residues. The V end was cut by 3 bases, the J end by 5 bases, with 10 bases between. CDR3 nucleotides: TGTGCCAGCAGCTTCGAACTAGGCGAGACCCAGTACTTC. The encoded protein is CASSFELGETQYF.

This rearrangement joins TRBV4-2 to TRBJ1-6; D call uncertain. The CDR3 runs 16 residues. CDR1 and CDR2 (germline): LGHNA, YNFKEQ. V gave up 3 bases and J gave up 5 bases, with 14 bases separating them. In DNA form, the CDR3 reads TGTGCCAGCAGCCAGGAAATAAGATTGAATAATTCACCCCTCCACTTT. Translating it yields CASSQEIRLNNSPLHF.

The CDR3 sequence: CASSQEWRDREMNTEAFF. CDR3 nucleotides: TGCGCCAGCAGCCAAGAATGGCGGGACAGGGAGATGAACACTGAAGCTTTCTTT. The gene calls are TRBV4-1 and TRBJ1-1, with 9 positions matching TRBD1. V gave up 0 bases and J gave up 0 bases; unmatched junction bases: 8. The germline V gene has CDR1 MGHRA and CDR2 YSYEKL. The CDR3 runs to 18 residues.